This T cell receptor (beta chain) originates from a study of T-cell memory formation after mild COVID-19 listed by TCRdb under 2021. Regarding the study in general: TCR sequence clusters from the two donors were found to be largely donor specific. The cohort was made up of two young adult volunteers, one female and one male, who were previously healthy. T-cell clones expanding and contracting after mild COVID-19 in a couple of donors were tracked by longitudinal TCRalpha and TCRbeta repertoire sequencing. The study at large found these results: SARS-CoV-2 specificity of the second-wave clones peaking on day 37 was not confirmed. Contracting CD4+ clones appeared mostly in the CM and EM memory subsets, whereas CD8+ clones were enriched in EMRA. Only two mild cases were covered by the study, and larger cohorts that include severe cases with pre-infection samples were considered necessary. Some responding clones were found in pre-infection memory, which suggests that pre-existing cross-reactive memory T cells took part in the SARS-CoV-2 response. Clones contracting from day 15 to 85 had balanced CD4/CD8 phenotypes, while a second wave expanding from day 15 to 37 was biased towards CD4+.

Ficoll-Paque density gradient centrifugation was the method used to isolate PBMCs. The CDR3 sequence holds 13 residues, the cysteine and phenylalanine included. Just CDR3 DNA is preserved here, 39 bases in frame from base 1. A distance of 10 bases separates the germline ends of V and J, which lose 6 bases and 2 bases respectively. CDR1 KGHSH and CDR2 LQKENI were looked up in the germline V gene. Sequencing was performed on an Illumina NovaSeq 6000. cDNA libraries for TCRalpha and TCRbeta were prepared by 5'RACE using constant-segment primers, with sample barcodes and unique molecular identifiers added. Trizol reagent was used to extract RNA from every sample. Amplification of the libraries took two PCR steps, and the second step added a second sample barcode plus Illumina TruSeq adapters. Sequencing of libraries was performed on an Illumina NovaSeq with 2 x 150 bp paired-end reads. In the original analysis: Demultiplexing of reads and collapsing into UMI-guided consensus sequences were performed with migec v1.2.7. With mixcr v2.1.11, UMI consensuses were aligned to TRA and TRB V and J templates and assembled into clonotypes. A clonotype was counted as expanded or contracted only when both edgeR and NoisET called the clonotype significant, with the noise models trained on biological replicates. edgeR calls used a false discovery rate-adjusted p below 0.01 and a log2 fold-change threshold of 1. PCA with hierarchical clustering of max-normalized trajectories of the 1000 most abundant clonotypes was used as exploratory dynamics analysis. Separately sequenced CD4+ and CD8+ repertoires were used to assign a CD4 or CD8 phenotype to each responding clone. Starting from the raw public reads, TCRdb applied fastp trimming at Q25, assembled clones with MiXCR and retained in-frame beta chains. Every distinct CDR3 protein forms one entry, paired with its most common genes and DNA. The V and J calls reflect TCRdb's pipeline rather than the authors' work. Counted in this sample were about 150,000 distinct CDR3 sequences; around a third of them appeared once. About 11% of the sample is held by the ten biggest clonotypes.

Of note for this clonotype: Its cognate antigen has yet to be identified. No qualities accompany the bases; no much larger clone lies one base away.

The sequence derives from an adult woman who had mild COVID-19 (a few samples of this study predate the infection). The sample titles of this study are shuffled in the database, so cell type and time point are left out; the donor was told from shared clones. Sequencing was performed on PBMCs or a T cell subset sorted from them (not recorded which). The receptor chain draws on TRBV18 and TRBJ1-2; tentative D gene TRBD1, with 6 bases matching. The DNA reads TGTGCCAGCTCGGATCAGGGGAACTATGGCTACACCTTC. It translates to CASSDQGNYGYTF.